Detailed here is one TCR beta chain. Its antigen is unidentified. This sample was taken from a study of T cells in localized non-small cell lung cancer. The study's findings and limits: Greater T cell density in blood accompanied longer overall survival. Tumor samples were not multi-region, leaving intratumor heterogeneity unexcluded. Maximal T cell clonality occurred in uninvolved adjacent lung, with tumor ranking below it. A median of around 60 clones ranked among the top 100 in tumor appeared in adjacent lung.

Profiled with immunoSEQ multiplex PCR; TCRdb holds only in-frame clones, not every one. This table holds tens of thousands of clones, approximately 85% found once. Sample: peripheral blood, taken before any cancer treatment. This receptor was identified in a female donor older than 55 with stage I lung adenocarcinoma.

CDR3 bases: TGTGCCAGCTCACGGGCCCTAAATCAGCCCCAGCATTTT. This sequence encodes CASSRALNQPQHF. The J gene is TRBJ1-5, the V gene TRBV18; the D is unclear. Germline assignment: CDR1 KGHSH and CDR2 LQKENI. The length of the CDR3 is 13 residues. V lost 4 bases and J 4 bases, leaving 8 bases between the germline ends.